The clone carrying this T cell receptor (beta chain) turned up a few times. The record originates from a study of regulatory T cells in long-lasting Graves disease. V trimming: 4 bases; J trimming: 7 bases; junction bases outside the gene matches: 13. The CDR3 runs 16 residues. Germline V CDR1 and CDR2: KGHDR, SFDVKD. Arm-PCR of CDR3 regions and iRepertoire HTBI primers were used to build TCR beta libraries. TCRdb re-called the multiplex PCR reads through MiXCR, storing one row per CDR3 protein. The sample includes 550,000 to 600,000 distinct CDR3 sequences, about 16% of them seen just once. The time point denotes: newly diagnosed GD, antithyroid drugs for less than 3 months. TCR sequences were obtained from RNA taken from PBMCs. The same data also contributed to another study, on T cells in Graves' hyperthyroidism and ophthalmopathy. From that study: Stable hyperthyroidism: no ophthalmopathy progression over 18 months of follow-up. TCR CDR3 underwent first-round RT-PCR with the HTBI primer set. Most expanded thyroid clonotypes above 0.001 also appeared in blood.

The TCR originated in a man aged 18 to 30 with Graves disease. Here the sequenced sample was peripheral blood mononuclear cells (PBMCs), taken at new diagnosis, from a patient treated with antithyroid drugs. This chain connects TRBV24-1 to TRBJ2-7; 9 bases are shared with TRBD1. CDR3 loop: CATSDARTGELGEQYF. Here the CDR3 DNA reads TGTGCCACCAGTGACGCCCGGACAGGGGAGTTGGGTGAGCAGTACTTC.